This TCR beta chain originates from a study of blood T cell repertoires in COVID-19. Overall study context: There were acute and convalescent COVID-19 samples, and they came from the United States, Italy and Spain. In each case, the material was cDNA or gDNA derived from T cells, B-cell-depleted T cells, or PBMCs.

Only one count was recorded for this clone. This CDR3 spans 11 amino acids. Germline assignment: CDR1 LNHDA and CDR2 SQIVND (reference sequence). Deletions cut 6 bases from V and 5 bases from J, with 4 bases between. Under the authors' procedure: Amplifying reference gene primers gave estimates of nucleated cell counts. TCRdb's copy holds only in-frame clones and misses some; the assay was immunoSEQ multiplex PCR. V and J calls and clone size are those listed in that table; D and trimming were worked out from the DNA. The repertoire consists of 150,000 to 200,000 clones, with 82% occurring once and the leading ten covering approximately 22%.

The chain joins TRBV19 to TRBJ2-2; D not resolved. This clonotype was obtained from a woman aged 80 or over with acute or convalescent COVID-19. The sequenced sample was peripheral blood. CDR3 sequence: CASSQTGELFF. The CDR3 nucleotides read TGTGCCAGTAGCCAAACCGGGGAGCTGTTTTTT.